This T cell receptor (beta chain) came from a study of response to subunit inactivated influenza vaccine. Study observations and caveats: The authors suggested that every seasonal influenza vaccination recruits few new T cells.

In the case of this clonotype: Its antigen is not identified.

TCRdb reprocessed the RT-PCR reads with MiXCR, giving one entry per CDR3 protein. The sample includes a few hundred thousand distinct CDR3 sequences, around 13% of them seen just once. Germline CDR1 reads SGDLS; CDR2 reads YYNGEE. The CDR3 loop spans 16 amino acids. V lost 0 bases, J lost 0 bases, and 10 bases lay in between. This chain uses TRBV9 with TRBJ2-1; D gene uncertain. This clonotype originated in a man aged 45-65 years who received an inactivated influenza vaccine. Sequenced here: PBMCs from blood, sampled less than 13 days after vaccination. The CDR3 nucleotides are TGTGCCAGCAGCGTAGAGGGTGGGAACTCCTACAATGAGCAGTTCTTC. Its translation is CASSVEGGNSYNEQFF.